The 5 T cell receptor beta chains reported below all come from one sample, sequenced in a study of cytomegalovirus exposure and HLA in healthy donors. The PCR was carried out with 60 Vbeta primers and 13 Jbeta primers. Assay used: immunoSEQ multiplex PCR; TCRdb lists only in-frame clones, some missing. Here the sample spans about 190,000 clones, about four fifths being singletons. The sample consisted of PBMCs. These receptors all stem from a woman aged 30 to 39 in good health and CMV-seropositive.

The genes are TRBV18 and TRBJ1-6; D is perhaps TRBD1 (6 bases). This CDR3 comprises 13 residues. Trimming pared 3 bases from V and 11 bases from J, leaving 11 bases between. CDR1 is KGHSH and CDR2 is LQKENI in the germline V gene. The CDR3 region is CASSPDQGTPLHF. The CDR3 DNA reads TGTGCCAGCTCACCGGATCAGGGGACACCCCTCCACTTT.

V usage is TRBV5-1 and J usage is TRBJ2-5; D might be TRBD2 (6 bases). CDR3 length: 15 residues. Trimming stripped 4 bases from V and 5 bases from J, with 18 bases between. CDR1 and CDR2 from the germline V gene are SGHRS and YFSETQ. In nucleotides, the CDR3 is TGCGCCAGCAGCCTTACTACTTCCGGAGGGGAGACCCAGTACTTC. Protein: CASSLTTSGGETQYF.

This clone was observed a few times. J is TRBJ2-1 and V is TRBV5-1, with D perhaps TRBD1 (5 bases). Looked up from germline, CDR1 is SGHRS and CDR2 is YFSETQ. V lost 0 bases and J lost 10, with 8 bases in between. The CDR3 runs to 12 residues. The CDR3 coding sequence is TGCGCCAGCAGCTTGGCCAAGGGGGAGCAGTTCTTC. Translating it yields CASSLAKGEQFF.

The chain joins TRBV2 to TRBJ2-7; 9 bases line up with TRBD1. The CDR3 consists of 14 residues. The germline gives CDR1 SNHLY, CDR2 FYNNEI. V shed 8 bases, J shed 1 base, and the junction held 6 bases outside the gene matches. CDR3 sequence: CASGRTGVSYEQYF. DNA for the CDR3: TGTGCCAGCGGCCGGACAGGGGTGTCCTACGAGCAGTACTTC.

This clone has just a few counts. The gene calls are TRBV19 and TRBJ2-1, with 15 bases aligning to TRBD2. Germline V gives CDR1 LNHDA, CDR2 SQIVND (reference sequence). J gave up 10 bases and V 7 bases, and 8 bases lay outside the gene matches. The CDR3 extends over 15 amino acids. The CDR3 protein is CASTWTSGGVREQFF. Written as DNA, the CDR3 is TGTGCCAGTACATGGACTAGCGGGGGGGTAAGGGAGCAGTTCTTC.